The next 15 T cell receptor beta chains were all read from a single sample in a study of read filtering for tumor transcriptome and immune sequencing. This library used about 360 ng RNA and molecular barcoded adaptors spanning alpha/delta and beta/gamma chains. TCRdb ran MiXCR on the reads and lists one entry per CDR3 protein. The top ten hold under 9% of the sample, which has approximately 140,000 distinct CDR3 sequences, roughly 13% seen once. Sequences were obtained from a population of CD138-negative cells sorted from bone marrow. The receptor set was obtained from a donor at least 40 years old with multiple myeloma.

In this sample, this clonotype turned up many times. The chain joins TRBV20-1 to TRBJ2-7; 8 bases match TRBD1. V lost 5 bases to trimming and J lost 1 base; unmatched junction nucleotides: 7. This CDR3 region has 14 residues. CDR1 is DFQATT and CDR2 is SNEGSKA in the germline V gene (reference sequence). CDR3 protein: CSAYLGQGSYEQYF. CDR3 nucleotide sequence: TGCAGTGCTTACCTAGGACAGGGTTCCTACGAGCAGTACTTC.

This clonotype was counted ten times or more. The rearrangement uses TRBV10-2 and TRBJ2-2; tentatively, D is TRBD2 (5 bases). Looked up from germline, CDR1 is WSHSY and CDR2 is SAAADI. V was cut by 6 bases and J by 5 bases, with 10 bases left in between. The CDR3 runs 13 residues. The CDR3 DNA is TGCGCCAGCAGAGGGAGCCGAACCGGGGAGCTGTTTTTT. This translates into CASRGSRTGELFF.

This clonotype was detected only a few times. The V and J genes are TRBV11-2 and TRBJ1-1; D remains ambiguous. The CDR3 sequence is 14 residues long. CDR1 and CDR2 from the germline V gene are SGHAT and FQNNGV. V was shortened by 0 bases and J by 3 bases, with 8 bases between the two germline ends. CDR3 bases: TGTGCCAGCAGCTTAGATGGTCAGCACACTGAAGCTTTCTTT. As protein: CASSLDGQHTEAFF.

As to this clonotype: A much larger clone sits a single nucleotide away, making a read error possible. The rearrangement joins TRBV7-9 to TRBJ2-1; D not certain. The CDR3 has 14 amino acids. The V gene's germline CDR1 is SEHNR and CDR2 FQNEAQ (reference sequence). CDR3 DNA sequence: TGTGCCAGCAGCTCGAATGGGCTCAACAATGAGCAGTCCTTC. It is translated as CASSSNGLNNEQSF.

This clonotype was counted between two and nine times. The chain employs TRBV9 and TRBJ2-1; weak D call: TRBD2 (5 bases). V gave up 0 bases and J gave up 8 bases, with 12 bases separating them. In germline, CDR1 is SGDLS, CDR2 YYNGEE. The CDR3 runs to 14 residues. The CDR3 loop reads CASSVAAEVDEQFF. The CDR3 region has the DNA TGTGCCAGCAGCGTAGCAGCGGAAGTGGATGAGCAGTTCTTC.

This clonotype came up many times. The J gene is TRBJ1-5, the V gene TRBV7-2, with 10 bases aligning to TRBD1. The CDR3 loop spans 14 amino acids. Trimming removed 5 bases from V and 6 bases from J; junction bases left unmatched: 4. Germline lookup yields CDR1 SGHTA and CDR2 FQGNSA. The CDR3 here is CASSRQGAGQPQHF. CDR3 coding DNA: TGTGCCAGCAGCCGACAGGGGGCCGGTCAGCCCCAGCATTTT. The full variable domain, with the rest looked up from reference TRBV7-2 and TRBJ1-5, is GAGVSQSPSNKVTEKGKDVELRCDPISGHTALYWYRQSLGQGLEFLIYFQGNSAPDKSGLPSDRFSAERTGGSVSTLTIQRTQQEDSAVYLCASSRQGAGQPQHFGDGTRLSIL.

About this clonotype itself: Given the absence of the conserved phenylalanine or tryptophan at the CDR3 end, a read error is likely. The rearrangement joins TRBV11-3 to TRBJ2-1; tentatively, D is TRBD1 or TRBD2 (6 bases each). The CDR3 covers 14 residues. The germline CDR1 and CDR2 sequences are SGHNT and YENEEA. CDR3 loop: CACSSWGAGNEQFL. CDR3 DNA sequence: TGTGCCTGCAGCTCGTGGGGGGCAGGCAATGAGCAGTTCCTC.

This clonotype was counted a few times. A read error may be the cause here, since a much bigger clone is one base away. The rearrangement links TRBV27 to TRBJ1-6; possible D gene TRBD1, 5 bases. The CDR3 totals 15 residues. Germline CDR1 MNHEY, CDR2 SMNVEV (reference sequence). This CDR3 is CASSSPQGLNSPPHF. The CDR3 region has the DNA TGTGCCAGCAGCAGCCCTCAGGGACTTAATTCACCCCCCCACTTT.

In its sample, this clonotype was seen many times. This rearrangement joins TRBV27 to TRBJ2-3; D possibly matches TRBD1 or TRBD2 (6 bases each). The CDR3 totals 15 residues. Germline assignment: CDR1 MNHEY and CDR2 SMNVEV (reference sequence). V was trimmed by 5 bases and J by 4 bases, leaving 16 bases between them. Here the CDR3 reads CASSASPGGSDTQYF. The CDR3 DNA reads TGTGCCAGCAGTGCGTCCCCCGGGGGCTCAGATACGCAGTATTTT.

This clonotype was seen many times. The CDR3 reads CASSSDRGFDQPQHF. The CDR3 DNA follows: TGTGCCAGCAGCTCCGACAGGGGATTCGATCAGCCCCAGCATTTT. This rearrangement joins TRBV7-9 to TRBJ1-5; 8 positions agree with TRBD1. The CDR3 is 15 residues long. V shed 4 bases and J 5 bases; nucleotides not matched to a gene: 7. The V gene's germline CDR1 is SEHNR and CDR2 FQNEAQ (reference sequence).

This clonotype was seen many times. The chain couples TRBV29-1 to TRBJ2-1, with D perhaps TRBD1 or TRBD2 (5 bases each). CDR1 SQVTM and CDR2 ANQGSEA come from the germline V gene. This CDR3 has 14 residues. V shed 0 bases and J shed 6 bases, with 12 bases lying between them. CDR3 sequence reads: CSVEDPGLANEQFF. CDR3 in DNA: TGCAGCGTTGAAGATCCGGGGCTAGCCAATGAGCAGTTCTTC.

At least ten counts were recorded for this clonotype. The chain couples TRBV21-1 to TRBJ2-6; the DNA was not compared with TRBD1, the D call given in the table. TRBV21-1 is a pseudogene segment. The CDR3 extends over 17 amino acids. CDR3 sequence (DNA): TGTGCCAGCAGCTTTGGTACAGGGGTATGCGGGGCCAACGTCCTGACTTTC. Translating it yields CASSFGTGVCGANVLTF.

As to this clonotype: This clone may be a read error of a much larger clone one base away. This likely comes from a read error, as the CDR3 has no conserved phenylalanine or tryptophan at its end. The CDR3 is CASSRGLGGYEQYS. The CDR3 DNA is TGTGCCAGCAGTCGGGGACTGGGAGGATACGAGCAGTACTCC. The V call is TRBV6-5, the J call TRBJ2-7; D is perhaps TRBD2 (6 bases). CDR3 length: 14 residues. Germline lookup yields CDR1 MNHEY and CDR2 SVGAGI. V shed 5 bases and J shed 4 bases, with 15 bases lying between them.

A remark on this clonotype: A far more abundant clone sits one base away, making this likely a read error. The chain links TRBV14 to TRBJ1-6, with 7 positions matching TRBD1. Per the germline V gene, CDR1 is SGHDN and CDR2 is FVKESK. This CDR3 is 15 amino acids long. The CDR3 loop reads CASSQDPRQGPEALF. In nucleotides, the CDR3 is TGTGCCAGCAGCCAAGATCCTAGACAGGGCCCTGAAGCTCTCTTT. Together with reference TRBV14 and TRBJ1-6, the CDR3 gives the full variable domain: EAGVTQFPSHSVIEKGQTVTLRCDPISGHDNLYWYRRVMGKEIKFLLHFVKESKQDESGMPNNRFLAERTGGTYSTLKVQPAELEDSGVYFCASSQDPRQGPEALFGNGTRLTVT.

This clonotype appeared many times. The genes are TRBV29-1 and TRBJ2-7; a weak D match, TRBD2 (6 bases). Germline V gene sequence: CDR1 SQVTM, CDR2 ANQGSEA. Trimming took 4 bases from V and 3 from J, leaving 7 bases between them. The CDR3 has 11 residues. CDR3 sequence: CSVAGVYEQYF. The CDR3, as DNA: TGCAGCGTTGCGGGGGTCTACGAGCAGTACTTC.